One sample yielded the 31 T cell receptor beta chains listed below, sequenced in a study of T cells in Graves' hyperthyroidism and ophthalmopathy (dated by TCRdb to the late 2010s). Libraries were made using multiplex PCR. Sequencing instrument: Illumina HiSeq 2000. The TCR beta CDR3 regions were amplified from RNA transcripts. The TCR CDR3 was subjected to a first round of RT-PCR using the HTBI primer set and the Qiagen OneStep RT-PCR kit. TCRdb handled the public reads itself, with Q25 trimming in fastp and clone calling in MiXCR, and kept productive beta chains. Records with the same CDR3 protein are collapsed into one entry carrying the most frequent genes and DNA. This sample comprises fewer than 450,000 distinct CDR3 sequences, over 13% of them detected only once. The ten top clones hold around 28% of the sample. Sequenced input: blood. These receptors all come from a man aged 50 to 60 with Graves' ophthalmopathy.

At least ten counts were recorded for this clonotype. CDR3 in amino acids: CASSFWESMNTEAFF. As DNA, the CDR3 is TGTGCCAGCAGTTTTTGGGAGTCCATGAACACTGAAGCTTTCTTT. The chain uses TRBV12-3 or TRBV12-4 and TRBJ1-1; D not resolved. Trimming took off 3 bases at V and 0 bases at J, with 11 bases between the two ends. This CDR3 region has 15 residues.

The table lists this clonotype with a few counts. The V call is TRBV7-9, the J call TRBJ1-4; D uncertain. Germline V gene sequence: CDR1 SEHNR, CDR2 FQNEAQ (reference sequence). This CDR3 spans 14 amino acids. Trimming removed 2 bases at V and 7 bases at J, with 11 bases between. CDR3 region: CASSLPASVEKLFF. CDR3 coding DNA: TGTGCCAGCAGCTTACCGGCGTCGGTTGAAAAACTGTTTTTT.

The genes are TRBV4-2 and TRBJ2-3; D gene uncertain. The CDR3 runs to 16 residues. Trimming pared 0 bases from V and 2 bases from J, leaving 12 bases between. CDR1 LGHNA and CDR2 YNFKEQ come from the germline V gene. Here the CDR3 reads CASSQDVTDHTDTQYF. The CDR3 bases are TGTGCCAGCAGCCAAGATGTAACGGATCACACAGATACGCAGTATTTT.

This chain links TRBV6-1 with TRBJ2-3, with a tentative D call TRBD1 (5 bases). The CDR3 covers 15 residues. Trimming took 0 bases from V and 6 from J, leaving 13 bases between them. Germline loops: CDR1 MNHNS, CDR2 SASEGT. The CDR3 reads CASSEAGWSGDTQYF. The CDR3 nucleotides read TGTGCCAGCAGTGAAGCGGGCTGGTCAGGGGATACGCAGTATTTT.

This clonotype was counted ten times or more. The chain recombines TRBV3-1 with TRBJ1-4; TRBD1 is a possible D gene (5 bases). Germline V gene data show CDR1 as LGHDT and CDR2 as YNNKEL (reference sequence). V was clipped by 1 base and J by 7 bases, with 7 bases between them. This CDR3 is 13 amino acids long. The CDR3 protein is CASSQGGVEKLFF. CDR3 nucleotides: TGTGCCAGCAGCCAAGGGGGGGTTGAAAAACTGTTTTTT.

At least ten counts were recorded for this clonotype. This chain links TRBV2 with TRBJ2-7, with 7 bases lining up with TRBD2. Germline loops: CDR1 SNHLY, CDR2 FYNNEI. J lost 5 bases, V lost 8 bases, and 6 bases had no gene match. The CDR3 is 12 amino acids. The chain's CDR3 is CASSARGDEQYF. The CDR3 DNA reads TGTGCCAGCTCCGCTCGGGGGGACGAGCAGTACTTC.

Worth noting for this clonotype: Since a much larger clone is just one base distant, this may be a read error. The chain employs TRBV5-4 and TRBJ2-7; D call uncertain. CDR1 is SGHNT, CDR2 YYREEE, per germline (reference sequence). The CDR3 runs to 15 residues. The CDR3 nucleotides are TGTGCCAGCGGCGTGGACCTCGGCAGATCCTACGAGCAGTGCTTC. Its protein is CASGVDLGRSYEQCF.

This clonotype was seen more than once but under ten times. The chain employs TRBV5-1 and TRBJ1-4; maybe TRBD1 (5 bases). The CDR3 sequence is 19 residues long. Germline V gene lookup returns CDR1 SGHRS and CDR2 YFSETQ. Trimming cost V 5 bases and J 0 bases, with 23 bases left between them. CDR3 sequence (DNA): TGCGCCAGCAGGATAAATGCCGGGACCCCCGTCACAACTAATGAAAAACTGTTTTTT. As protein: CASRINAGTPVTTNEKLFF.

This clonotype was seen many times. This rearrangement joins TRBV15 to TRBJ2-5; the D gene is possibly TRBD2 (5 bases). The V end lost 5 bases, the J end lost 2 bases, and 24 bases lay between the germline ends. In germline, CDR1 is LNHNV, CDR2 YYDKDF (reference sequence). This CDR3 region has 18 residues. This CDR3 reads CATSRLARVSPYQETQYF. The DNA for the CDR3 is TGTGCCACCAGCCGGCTAGCAAGAGTGTCCCCCTATCAAGAGACCCAGTACTTC.

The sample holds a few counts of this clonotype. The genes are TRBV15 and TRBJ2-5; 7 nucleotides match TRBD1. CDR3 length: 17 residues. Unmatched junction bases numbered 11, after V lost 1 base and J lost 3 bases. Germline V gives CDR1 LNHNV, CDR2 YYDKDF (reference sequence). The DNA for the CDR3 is TGTGCCACCAGCAGAGTAGGTGCCGGGACAGTCGAAGAGACCCAGTACTTC. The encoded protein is CATSRVGAGTVEETQYF.

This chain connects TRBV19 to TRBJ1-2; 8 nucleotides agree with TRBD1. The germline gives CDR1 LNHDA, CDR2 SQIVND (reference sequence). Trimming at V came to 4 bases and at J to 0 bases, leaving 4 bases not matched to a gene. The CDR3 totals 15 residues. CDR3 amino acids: CASSSRDRTNYGYTF. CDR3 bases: TGTGCCAGTAGTAGCCGGGACAGGACTAACTATGGCTACACCTTC.

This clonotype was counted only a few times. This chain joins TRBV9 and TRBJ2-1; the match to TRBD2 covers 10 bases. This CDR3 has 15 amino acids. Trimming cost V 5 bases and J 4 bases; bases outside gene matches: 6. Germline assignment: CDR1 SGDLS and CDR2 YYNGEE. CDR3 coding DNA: TGTGCCAGCAGTACCCTAGCGGGAGAATACAATGAGCAGTTCTTC. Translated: CASSTLAGEYNEQFF.

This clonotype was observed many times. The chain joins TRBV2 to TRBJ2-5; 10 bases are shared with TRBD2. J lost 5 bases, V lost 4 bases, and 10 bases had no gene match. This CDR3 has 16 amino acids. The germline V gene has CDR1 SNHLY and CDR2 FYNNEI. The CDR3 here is CASSVKRLAGSETQYF. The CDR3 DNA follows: TGTGCCAGCAGTGTAAAAAGACTAGCGGGTAGTGAGACCCAGTACTTC.

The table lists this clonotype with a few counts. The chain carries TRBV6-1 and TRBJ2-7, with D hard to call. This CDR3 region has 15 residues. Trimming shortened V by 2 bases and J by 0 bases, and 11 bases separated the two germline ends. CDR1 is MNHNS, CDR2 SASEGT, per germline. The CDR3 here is CASSELEWSSYEQYF. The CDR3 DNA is TGTGCCAGCAGTGAATTGGAATGGAGCTCCTACGAGCAGTACTTC.

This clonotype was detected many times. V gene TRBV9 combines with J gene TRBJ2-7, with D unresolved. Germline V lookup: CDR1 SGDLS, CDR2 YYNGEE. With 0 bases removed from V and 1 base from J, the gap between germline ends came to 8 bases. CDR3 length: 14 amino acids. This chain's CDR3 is CASSVEVNSYEQYF. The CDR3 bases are TGTGCCAGCAGCGTAGAGGTCAATTCCTACGAGCAGTACTTC.

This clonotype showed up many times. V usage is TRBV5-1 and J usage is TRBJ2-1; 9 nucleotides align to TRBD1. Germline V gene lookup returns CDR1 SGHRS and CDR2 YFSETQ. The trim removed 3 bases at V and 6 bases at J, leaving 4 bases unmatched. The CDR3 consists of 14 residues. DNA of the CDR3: TGCGCCAGCAGCTCGCCGGGACAGGGCAATGAGCAGTTCTTC. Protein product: CASSSPGQGNEQFF.

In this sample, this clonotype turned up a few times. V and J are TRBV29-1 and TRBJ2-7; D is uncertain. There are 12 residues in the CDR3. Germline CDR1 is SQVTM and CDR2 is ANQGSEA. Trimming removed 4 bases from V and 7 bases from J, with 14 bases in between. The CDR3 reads CSVVLGLGEQYF. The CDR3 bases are TGCAGCGTTGTTCTAGGGCTGGGGGAGCAGTACTTC.

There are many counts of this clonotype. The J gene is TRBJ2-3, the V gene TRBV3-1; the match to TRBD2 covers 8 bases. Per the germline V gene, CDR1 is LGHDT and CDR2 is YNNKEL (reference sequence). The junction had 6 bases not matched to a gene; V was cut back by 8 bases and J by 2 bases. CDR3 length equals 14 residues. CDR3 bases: TGTGCCAGCCGTAGCGGGATTGTCACAGATACGCAGTATTTT. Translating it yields CASRSGIVTDTQYF.

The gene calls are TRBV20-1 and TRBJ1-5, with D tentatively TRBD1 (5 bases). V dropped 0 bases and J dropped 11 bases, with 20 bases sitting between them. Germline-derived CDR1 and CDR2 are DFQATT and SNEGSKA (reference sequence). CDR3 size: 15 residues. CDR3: CSARDSGDRAGTQHF. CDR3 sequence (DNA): TGCAGTGCTAGAGATTCGGGGGACCGCGCAGGGACCCAGCATTTT.

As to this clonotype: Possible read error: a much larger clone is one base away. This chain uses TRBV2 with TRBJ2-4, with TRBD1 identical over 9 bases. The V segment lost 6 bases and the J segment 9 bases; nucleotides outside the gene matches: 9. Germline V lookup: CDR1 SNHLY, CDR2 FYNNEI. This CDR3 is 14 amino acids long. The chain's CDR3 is CASSGDRAVGIQYF. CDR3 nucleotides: TGTGCCAGCAGCGGGGACAGGGCCGTCGGCATTCAGTACTTC.

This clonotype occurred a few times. The CDR3 bases are TGTGCCAGTAGTGGTCTGAACAATCAGCCCCAGCATTTT. It yields the protein CASSGLNNQPQHF. The V gene is TRBV19, the J gene TRBJ1-5, with unresolved D. V lost 5 bases to trimming and J lost 3 bases, with 8 bases between them. The germline gives CDR1 LNHDA, CDR2 SQIVND (reference sequence). CDR3 size: 13 residues.

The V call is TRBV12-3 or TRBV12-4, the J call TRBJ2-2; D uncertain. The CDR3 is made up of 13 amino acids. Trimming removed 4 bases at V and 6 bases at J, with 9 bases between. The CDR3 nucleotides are TGTGCCAGCAGTTCTTTGCGTGCCGGGGAGCTGTTTTTT. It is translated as CASSSLRAGELFF.

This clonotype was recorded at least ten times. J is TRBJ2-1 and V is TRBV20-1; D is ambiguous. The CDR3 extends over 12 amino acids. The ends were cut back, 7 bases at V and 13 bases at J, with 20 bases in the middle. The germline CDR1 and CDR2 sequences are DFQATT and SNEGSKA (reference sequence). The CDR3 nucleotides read TGCAGTGGGACGATCGACGGGCAGAGACAGTTCTTC. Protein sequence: CSGTIDGQRQFF.

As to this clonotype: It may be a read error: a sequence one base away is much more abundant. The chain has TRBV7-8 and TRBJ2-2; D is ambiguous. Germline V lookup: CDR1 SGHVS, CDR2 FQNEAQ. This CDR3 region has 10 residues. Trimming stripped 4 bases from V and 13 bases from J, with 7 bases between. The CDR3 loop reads CASSSDRLFF. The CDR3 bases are TGTGCCAGCAGCTCAGATAGGCTGTTTTTT.

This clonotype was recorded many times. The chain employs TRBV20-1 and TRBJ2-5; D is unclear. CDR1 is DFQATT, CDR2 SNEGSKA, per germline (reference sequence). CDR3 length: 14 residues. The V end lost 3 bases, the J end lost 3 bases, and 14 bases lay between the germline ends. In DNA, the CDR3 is TGCAGTGCTAGGCCCGACTGGGCCAAAGAGACCCAGTACTTC. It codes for CSARPDWAKETQYF.

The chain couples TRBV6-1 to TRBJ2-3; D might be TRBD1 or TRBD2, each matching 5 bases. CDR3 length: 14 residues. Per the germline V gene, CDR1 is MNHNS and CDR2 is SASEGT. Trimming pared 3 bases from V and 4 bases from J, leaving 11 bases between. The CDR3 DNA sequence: TGTGCCAGCAGTGATGGACTGGGGGCAGATACGCAGTATTTT. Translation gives CASSDGLGADTQYF.

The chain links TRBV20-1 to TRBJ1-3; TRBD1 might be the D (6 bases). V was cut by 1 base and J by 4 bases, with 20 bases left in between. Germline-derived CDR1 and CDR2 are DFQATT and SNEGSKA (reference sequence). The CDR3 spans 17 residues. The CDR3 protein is CSARVISPTGSGNTIYF. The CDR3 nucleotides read TGCAGTGCTAGAGTCATCTCGCCAACAGGGTCGGGAAACACCATATATTTT.

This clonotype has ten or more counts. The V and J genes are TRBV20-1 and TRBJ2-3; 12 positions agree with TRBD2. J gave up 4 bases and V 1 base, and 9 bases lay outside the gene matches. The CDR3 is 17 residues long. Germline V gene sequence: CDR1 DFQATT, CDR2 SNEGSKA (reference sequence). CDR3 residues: CSARGVTSGRMADTQYF. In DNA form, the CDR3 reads TGCAGTGCTAGAGGGGTGACTAGCGGGAGAATGGCAGATACGCAGTATTTT.

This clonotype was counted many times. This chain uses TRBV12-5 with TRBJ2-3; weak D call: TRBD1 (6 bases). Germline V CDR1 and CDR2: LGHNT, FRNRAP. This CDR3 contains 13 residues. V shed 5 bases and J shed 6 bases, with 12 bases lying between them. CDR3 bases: TGTGCTAGTGGTACCCTGGGGGCGGATACGCAGTATTTT. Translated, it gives CASGTLGADTQYF.

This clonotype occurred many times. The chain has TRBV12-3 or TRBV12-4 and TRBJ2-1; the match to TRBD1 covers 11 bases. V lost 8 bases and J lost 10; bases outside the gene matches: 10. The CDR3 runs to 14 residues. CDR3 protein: CASSNRDRGGEQFF. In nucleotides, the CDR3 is TGTGCCAGCTCCAACCGGGACAGGGGGGGCGAGCAGTTCTTC.

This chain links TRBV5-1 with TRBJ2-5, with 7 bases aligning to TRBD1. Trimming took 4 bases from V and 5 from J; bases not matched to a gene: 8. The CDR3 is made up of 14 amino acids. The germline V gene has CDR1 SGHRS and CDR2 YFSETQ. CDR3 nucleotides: TGCGCCAGCAGCGGGATGGGACAGAGGGAGACCCAGTACTTC. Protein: CASSGMGQRETQYF. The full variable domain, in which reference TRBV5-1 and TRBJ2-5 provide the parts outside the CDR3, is KAGVTQTPRYLIKTRGQQVTLSCSPISGHRSVSWYQQTPGQGLQFLFEYFSETQRNKGNFPGRFSGRQFSNSRSEMNVSTLELGDSALYLCASSGMGQRETQYFGPGTRLLVL.